This T cell receptor (beta chain) was sequenced for a study of blood T cell repertoires in COVID-19. The overall study: T cells, B-cell-depleted T cells, or PBMCs provided the cDNA or gDNA that served as material.

The CDR3 has 17 amino acids. Germline V gene sequence: CDR1 LNHNV, CDR2 YYDKDF (reference sequence). V shed 0 bases and J shed 4 bases, with 18 bases lying between them. Study processing details: Amplification of reference gene primers was used by the study to estimate nucleated cell counts. Method: immunoSEQ multiplex PCR; TCRdb's copy keeps in-frame clones and lacks some. D and trimming were read from the DNA, whereas the V and J calls and clone size are those reported in that table. The sample consists of around 190,000 clones, almost 90% of them appearing once. The chain combines TRBV15 with TRBJ1-1; possible D gene TRBD1, 5 bases. The sequenced material came from peripheral blood. The TCR comes from a young man with active or convalescent COVID-19. CDR3 loop: CATSRDPVGIRGTEAFF. Written as DNA, the CDR3 is TGTGCCACCAGCAGAGATCCTGTCGGTATAAGGGGCACTGAAGCTTTCTTT.